The 29 T cell receptor beta chains given below trace back to one sample, sequenced in a study of a mutant IDH1 vaccine in newly diagnosed glioma. TCRdb keeps only in-frame clones here, not all; method: immunoSEQ multiplex PCR. The sample includes about 33,000 clones, approximately 88% of them seen just once. These receptors' targets are unknown. The time point was: week 23, last vaccination. Every vaccine dose comprised 300 ug of mutant IDH1 20-mer peptide plus topical imiquimod. The sample consisted of PBMCs, taken from a glioma patient whose treatment included an IDH1 peptide vaccine. These receptors were taken from a man in his forties with glioma.

The chain uses TRBV9 and TRBJ2-1; 7 nucleotides agree with TRBD2. Germline assignment: CDR1 SGDLS and CDR2 YYNGEE. CDR3 length: 13 residues. Losses at the gene ends were 2 bases for V and 9 bases for J; bases not matched to a gene: 5. The CDR3 here is CASSVTSAGEQFF. The DNA of the CDR3 is TGTGCCAGCAGCGTTACTAGCGCCGGTGAGCAGTTCTTC. The whole variable domain, filled in from reference TRBV9 and TRBJ2-1, reads DSGVTQTPKHLITATGQRVTLRCSPRSGDLSVYWYQQSLDQGLQFLIQYYNGEERAKGNILERFSAQQFPDLHSELNLSSLELGDSALYFCASSVTSAGEQFFGPGTRLTVL.

This chain uses TRBV7-9 with TRBJ2-1, with TRBD2 matching 7 bases. This CDR3 has 15 amino acids. V lost 2 bases to trimming and J lost 1 base; unmatched junction nucleotides: 2. Germline V lookup: CDR1 SEHNR, CDR2 FQNEAQ (reference sequence). For the CDR3, the DNA is TGTGCCAGCAGCTTACCGGGACTATCCTACAATGAGCAGTTCTTC. This codes for CASSLPGLSYNEQFF.

V and J are TRBV5-5 and TRBJ1-4; D uncertain. The CDR3 covers 15 residues. The germline V gene has CDR1 SGHKS and CDR2 YYEKEE (reference sequence). V lost 0 bases and J 5 bases, leaving 11 bases between the germline ends. The CDR3 reads CASSLDRSSNEKLFF. The DNA for the CDR3 is TGTGCCAGCAGCTTGGATCGCAGCTCGAATGAAAAACTGTTTTTT. The full variable domain, completed using reference TRBV5-5 and TRBJ1-4, is DAGVTQSPTHLIKTRGQQVTLRCSPISGHKSVSWYQQVLGQGPQFIFQYYEKEERGRGNFPDRFSARQFPNYSSELNVNALLLGDSALYLCASSLDRSSNEKLFFGSGTQLSVL.

DNA of the CDR3: TGTGCCAGCTCACTGGGACAGGGAACTGCAACTAATGAAAAACTGTTTTTT. It is translated as CASSLGQGTATNEKLFF. The chain has TRBV18 and TRBJ1-4; TRBD1 matches 9 bases. This CDR3 region has 17 residues. The V gene end was trimmed by 4 bases and the J gene end by 0 bases; junction bases not matched to a gene: 6. Per germline, CDR1 KGHSH and CDR2 LQKENI.

In nucleotides, the CDR3 is TGCAGCGTTGAGAAGGCGGAAACAGATACGCAGTATTTT. The encoded protein is CSVEKAETDTQYF. V is TRBV29-1 and J is TRBJ2-3; D gene uncertain. V shed 3 bases and J shed 3 bases, with 10 bases lying between them. This CDR3 comprises 13 residues. Looked up from germline, CDR1 is SQVTM and CDR2 is ANQGSEA.

V and J are TRBV2 and TRBJ2-1; a possible D gene is TRBD2 (5 bases). This CDR3 region has 16 residues. The germline V gene has CDR1 SNHLY and CDR2 FYNNEI. The ends were cut back, 4 bases at V and 5 bases at J, with 18 bases in the middle. In DNA, the CDR3 is TGTGCCAGCAGTGTGTGGACTGATGGACTCAACAATGAGCAGTTCTTC. This encodes CASSVWTDGLNNEQFF.

The V and J genes are TRBV19 and TRBJ2-7; D remains ambiguous. V lost 3 bases, J lost 6 bases, and 15 bases lay in between. Germline-derived CDR1 and CDR2 are LNHDA and SQIVND (reference sequence). The CDR3 is made up of 14 amino acids. In DNA form, the CDR3 reads TGTGCCAGTAGTATTTCAGGTGGGGTTGGCGAGCAGTACTTC. Protein sequence: CASSISGGVGEQYF.

CDR3 protein: CASSMGSGSNQPQHF. Written as DNA, the CDR3 is TGTGCCAGTAGTATGGGGAGCGGTAGCAATCAGCCCCAGCATTTT. V gene TRBV19 combines with J gene TRBJ1-5; D not certain. There are 15 residues in the CDR3. Germline V gene lookup returns CDR1 LNHDA and CDR2 SQIVND (reference sequence). V was shortened by 3 bases and J by 0 bases, with 9 bases between the two germline ends.

This clone was counted a few times. The chain is built from TRBV7-2 and TRBJ1-2, with D perhaps matching TRBD1 (5 bases). This CDR3 has 14 residues. V was clipped by 1 base and J by 6 bases, with 12 bases between them. CDR1 and CDR2 (germline): SGHTA, FQGNSA. The CDR3 spells CASSLERGIDGYTF. As DNA, the CDR3 is TGTGCCAGCAGCTTAGAGAGGGGAATCGATGGCTACACCTTC.

V and J are TRBV7-9 and TRBJ2-7, with D unclear. This CDR3 has 12 residues. Trimming removed 1 base from V and 6 bases from J, with 7 bases in between. Germline values: CDR1 SEHNR, CDR2 FQNEAQ (reference sequence). CDR3 in DNA: TGTGCCAGCAGCTTAGTTGGTCTCGAGCAGTACTTC. Amino acid sequence: CASSLVGLEQYF.

This chain connects TRBV4-1 to TRBJ1-1; the D is unclear. This CDR3 comprises 15 residues. Per germline, CDR1 MGHRA and CDR2 YSYEKL. Trimming pared 1 base from V and 8 bases from J, leaving 17 bases between. In DNA form, the CDR3 reads TGCGCCAGCAGCCAAGCCAGCCGGGTTTATGTGGAAGCTTTCTTT. Its protein product is CASSQASRVYVEAFF.

The chain links TRBV19 to TRBJ2-2, with D hard to call. Per the germline V gene, CDR1 is LNHDA and CDR2 is SQIVND (reference sequence). V was pared by 7 bases and J by 4 bases, with 16 bases between. The CDR3 runs 15 residues. This CDR3 is CASIPQGSGTGELFF. CDR3 nucleotides: TGTGCCAGTATCCCCCAAGGTTCGGGCACCGGGGAGCTGTTTTTT.

In this sample, this clone turned up once. The rearrangement uses TRBV2 and TRBJ1-1; D is ambiguous. The CDR3 runs to 15 residues. Trimming pared 6 bases from V and 3 bases from J, leaving 17 bases between. Germline V gene data show CDR1 as SNHLY and CDR2 as FYNNEI. The CDR3 DNA reads TGTGCCAGCAGGTTATGGGGAGGGTTCGACACTGAAGCTTTCTTT. Its translation is CASRLWGGFDTEAFF. The full variable domain, its missing parts supplied by reference TRBV2 and TRBJ1-1, is EPEVTQTPSHQVTQMGQEVILRCVPISNHLYFYWYRQILGQKVEFLVSFYNNEISEKSEIFDDQFSVERPDGSNFTLKIRSTKLEDSAMYFCASRLWGGFDTEAFFGQGTRLTVV.

The V gene is TRBV2, the J gene TRBJ1-2; 10 bases align to TRBD1. The CDR3 loop spans 17 amino acids. Germline V gene lookup returns CDR1 SNHLY and CDR2 FYNNEI. Trimming took 4 bases from V and 4 from J; bases not matched to a gene: 12. For the CDR3, the DNA is TGTGCCAGCAGTGGAGGGACAGGGGAATTTAGGCGCTATGGCTACACCTTC. Its translation is CASSGGTGEFRRYGYTF.

The V gene is TRBV28, the J gene TRBJ2-1; D may be TRBD2 (5 bases). The V and J ends lost 7 bases and 3 bases respectively, with 16 bases between them. Germline V lookup: CDR1 MDHEN, CDR2 SYDVKM. This CDR3 has 15 residues. CDR3 in DNA: TGTGCCAGCATTATGAGCGGTCCGCTCTACAATGAGCAGTTCTTC. This sequence encodes CASIMSGPLYNEQFF.

The chain is built from TRBV6-5 and TRBJ1-3; D gene ambiguous. The CDR3 is 16 residues long. The germline CDR1 and CDR2 sequences are MNHEY and SVGAGI. V shed 0 bases and J shed 0 bases, with 9 bases lying between them. The CDR3 nucleotides read TGTGCCAGCAGTTACTCTCCCGCATCCTCTGGAAACACCATATATTTT. This sequence encodes CASSYSPASSGNTIYF.

This rearrangement joins TRBV29-1 to TRBJ2-3, with D tentatively TRBD1 or TRBD2 (5 bases each). CDR1 and CDR2 from the germline V gene are SQVTM and ANQGSEA. The CDR3 runs 14 residues. The V end was cut by 4 bases, the J end by 4 bases, with 15 bases between. CDR3 region: CSVGSEGWADTQYF. DNA for the CDR3: TGCAGCGTTGGGTCCGAGGGGTGGGCAGATACGCAGTATTTT.

The chain uses TRBV4-1 and TRBJ2-3; D assignment may be TRBD1 or TRBD2 (5 bases each). The CDR3 is 17 residues long. CDR1 MGHRA and CDR2 YSYEKL come from the germline V gene. V was cut by 2 bases and J by 5 bases, with 20 bases left in between. The CDR3 reads CASSQSIRDPTGDTQYF. CDR3 DNA: TGCGCCAGCAGCCAATCTATCCGGGACCCCACCGGAGATACGCAGTATTTT.

J is TRBJ2-1 and V is TRBV14; tentatively, D is TRBD1 (5 bases). The germline CDR1 and CDR2 sequences are SGHDN and FVKESK. The CDR3 loop spans 14 amino acids. Trimming took off 5 bases at V and 4 bases at J, with 12 bases between the two ends. The CDR3, as DNA: TGTGCCAGCAGCTTCCTCGACAGTTACAATGAGCAGTTCTTC. Translation gives CASSFLDSYNEQFF.

The chain combines TRBV6-5 with TRBJ2-2, with TRBD1 matching over 9 bases. The germline V gene encodes CDR1 MNHEY and CDR2 SVGAGI. V was clipped by 2 bases and J by 4 bases; unmatched bases: 5. CDR3 length: 16 amino acids. The CDR3, as DNA: TGTGCCAGCAGTTACCTACAGGGGGCGAGCACCGGGGAGCTGTTTTTT. Its protein is CASSYLQGASTGELFF.

This sequence joins TRBV9 and TRBJ2-4, with 7 bases that match TRBD2. The CDR3 length is 16 residues. With V trimmed by 3 bases and J by 1 base, 7 bases remained unmatched. In germline, CDR1 is SGDLS, CDR2 YYNGEE. CDR3 amino acids: CASSESPGRAKNIQYF. Written as DNA, the CDR3 is TGTGCCAGCAGCGAATCCCCCGGGAGGGCCAAAAACATTCAGTACTTC.

J is TRBJ2-5 and V is TRBV14; TRBD1 matches 7 bases. V shed 5 bases, J shed 4 bases, and the junction held 4 bases outside the gene matches. Germline V gene sequence: CDR1 SGHDN, CDR2 FVKESK. The CDR3 consists of 13 residues. DNA of the CDR3: TGTGCCAGCAGCGACAGACAGGGAGAGACCCAGTACTTC. This sequence encodes CASSDRQGETQYF.

This chain joins TRBV5-6 and TRBJ2-3; D not certain. CDR3 length: 15 amino acids. V gave up 0 bases and J gave up 0 bases, with 8 bases separating them. CDR1 is SGHDT and CDR2 is YYEEEE in the germline V gene. CDR3 coding DNA: TGTGCCAGCAGCTTGGTGTCAGCCAGCACAGATACGCAGTATTTT. Its protein is CASSLVSASTDTQYF. The full variable domain, with the rest looked up from reference TRBV5-6 and TRBJ2-3, is DAGVTQSPTHLIKTRGQQVTLRCSPKSGHDTVSWYQQALGQGPQFIFQYYEEEERQRGNFPDRFSGHQFPNYSSELNVNALLLGDSALYLCASSLVSASTDTQYFGPGTRLTVL.

The chain employs TRBV5-6 and TRBJ2-1, with TRBD2 matching 9 bases. The CDR3 is 15 amino acids. The V and J ends lost 2 bases and 6 bases, in that order; junction bases with no gene match: 6. The germline V gene has CDR1 SGHDT and CDR2 YYEEEE. The chain's CDR3 is CASSLGLAGFNEQFF. The DNA for the CDR3 is TGTGCCAGCAGCTTAGGGCTAGCGGGGTTCAATGAGCAGTTCTTC.

The V and J genes are TRBV4-2 and TRBJ2-1, with 9 bases that match TRBD2. CDR1 and CDR2 (germline): LGHNA, YNFKEQ. J was trimmed by 5 bases and V by 3 bases; bases with no gene match: 5. The CDR3 totals 15 residues. For the CDR3, the DNA is TGTGCCAGCAGCCACAATGCGGGGGGGAACAATGAGCAGTTCTTC. The encoded protein is CASSHNAGGNNEQFF.

The chain employs TRBV6-1 and TRBJ1-4, with D possibly matching TRBD1 (5 bases). Germline V gene data show CDR1 as MNHNS and CDR2 as SASEGT. The CDR3 consists of 14 residues. The V gene lost 2 bases and the J gene lost 5 bases, with 9 bases spanning the gap. As DNA, the CDR3 is TGTGCCAGCAGTGAAAGAGGGGCGAATGAAAAACTGTTTTTT. This codes for CASSERGANEKLFF.

The chain joins TRBV23-1 to TRBJ1-5; D remains ambiguous. TRBV23-1 belongs to the ORF category, with a function that is uncertain. This CDR3 is 14 amino acids long. The V end was cut by 9 bases, the J end by 4 bases, with 16 bases between. The CDR3 region is CASQRTAMNQPQHF. CDR3 coding DNA: TGCGCCAGTCAAAGGACCGCGATGAATCAGCCCCAGCATTTT.

V gene TRBV19 combines with J gene TRBJ2-2; D not resolved. Between the trimmed V and J ends, which lost 8 bases and 0 bases, there was a span of 10 bases. The CDR3 length is 14 residues. Germline CDR1 is LNHDA and CDR2 is SQIVND (reference sequence). The CDR3 spells CASGAETNTGELFF. The CDR3 region has the DNA TGTGCCAGTGGAGCCGAAACGAACACCGGGGAGCTGTTTTTT. The variable domain in full, with the rest retrieved from reference TRBV19 and TRBJ2-2, is DGGITQSPKYLFRKEGQNVTLSCEQNLNHDAMYWYRQDPGQGLRLIYYSQIVNDFQKGDIAEGYSVSREKKESFPLTVTSAQKNPTAFYLCASGAETNTGELFFGEGSRLTVL.

The chain carries TRBV7-2 and TRBJ2-5; 7 bases align to TRBD2. This CDR3 contains 13 residues. Trimming cost V 2 bases and J 10 bases; bases outside gene matches: 7. CDR1 and CDR2 from the germline V gene are SGHTA and FQGNSA. The DNA for the CDR3 is TGTGCCAGCAGCTTACAAACTAGCGCCATCCAGTACTTC. It specifies CASSLQTSAIQYF. Variable domain in full (rest from reference TRBV7-2 and TRBJ2-5): GAGVSQSPSNKVTEKGKDVELRCDPISGHTALYWYRQSLGQGLEFLIYFQGNSAPDKSGLPSDRFSAERTGGSVSTLTIQRTQQEDSAVYLCASSLQTSAIQYFGPGTRLLVL.